The 18 T cell receptor beta chains below all came from one sample that was sequenced in a study of radiotherapy plus CTLA-4 blockade in lung cancer (dated by TCRdb to between 2018 and 2020). Receptors were amplified or captured by the immunoSEQ multiplex PCR assay. Sourced from immuneACCESS, this table was stored by TCRdb with only in-frame sequences that have V and J called. A share of the clones is absent; for the studies checked, an unresolved V gene accounts for under half, and the remainder has no known explanation. This sample comprises about 95,000 clones, 82% of them detected only once. Of the sample, approximately 3.7% falls within the top ten clones. Sequences were derived from peripheral blood, sampled from a patient treated with radiotherapy plus ipilimumab. The source of these receptors is a human donor with non-small cell lung cancer who had a partial response to radiotherapy plus ipilimumab.

The chain uses TRBV7-2 and TRBJ2-5, with 16 bases that match TRBD2. CDR3 length equals 18 residues. The V gene's germline CDR1 is SGHTA and CDR2 FQGNSA. V was pared by 2 bases and J by 5 bases, with 8 bases of the junction left unmatched. The CDR3 spells CASSLIGTSGRARETQYF. The CDR3 DNA sequence: TGTGCCAGCAGCTTAATCGGGACTAGCGGGAGGGCCCGTGAGACCCAGTACTTC.

A word on this clone: Other DNA sequences from this sample encode an identical CDR3 as well. The chain joins TRBV5-1 to TRBJ2-1, with 10 positions matching TRBD2. This CDR3 has 16 amino acids. The germline CDR1 and CDR2 sequences are SGHRS and YFSETQ. J was trimmed by 1 base and V by 5 bases; bases with no gene match: 6. The CDR3, as DNA: TGCGCCAGCAGTTTAGCGGGAGGACCTTCCTACAATGAGCAGTTCTTC. This translates into CASSLAGGPSYNEQFF.

This chain links TRBV5-1 with TRBJ1-1, with 7 bases that match TRBD1. Trimming removed 5 bases from V and 3 bases from J; junction bases left unmatched: 4. This CDR3 spans 13 amino acids. Germline values: CDR1 SGHRS, CDR2 YFSETQ. CDR3 in amino acids: CASSRDRHTEAFF. CDR3 nucleotides: TGCGCCAGCAGTCGGGACAGACACACTGAAGCTTTCTTT.

The chain links TRBV28 to TRBJ2-2; TRBD2 agrees at 10 bases. Trimming cost V 1 base and J 6 bases; bases outside gene matches: 5. There are 16 residues in the CDR3. Looked up from germline, CDR1 is MDHEN and CDR2 is SYDVKM. The CDR3 region is CASSLFGLAGAGELFF. The CDR3 region has the DNA TGTGCCAGCAGTTTATTTGGGCTAGCGGGAGCCGGGGAGCTGTTTTTT. The full variable domain, its missing parts supplied by reference TRBV28 and TRBJ2-2, is DVKVTQSSRYLVKRTGEKVFLECVQDMDHENMFWYRQDPGLGLRLIYFSYDVKMKEKGDIPEGYSVSREKKERFSLILESASTNQTSMYLCASSLFGLAGAGELFFGEGSRLTVL.

V gene TRBV5-5 combines with J gene TRBJ1-6; weak D call: TRBD1 (5 bases). Trimming removed 4 bases from V and 9 bases from J, with 17 bases in between. Germline lookup yields CDR1 SGHKS and CDR2 YYEKEE (reference sequence). The CDR3 runs 15 residues. The CDR3 is CASSSLGGAGSPLHF. CDR3 DNA: TGTGCCAGCAGCAGCCTCGGGGGTGCCGGTTCACCCCTCCACTTT.

The J gene is TRBJ2-1, the V gene TRBV27; D gene ambiguous. The CDR3 totals 15 residues. Trimming removed 5 bases from V and 0 bases from J, with 11 bases in between. Germline V gene sequence: CDR1 MNHEY, CDR2 SMNVEV (reference sequence). This chain's CDR3 is CASSPAVSSYNEQFF. CDR3 DNA: TGTGCCAGCAGTCCTGCGGTAAGCTCCTACAATGAGCAGTTCTTC.

V usage is TRBV5-1 and J usage is TRBJ2-6; D unresolved. The V gene lost 5 bases and the J gene lost 0 bases, with 12 bases spanning the gap. CDR1 SGHRS and CDR2 YFSETQ come from the germline V gene. The CDR3 consists of 16 residues. CDR3 amino acids: CASRFLSVSGANVLTF. CDR3 DNA sequence: TGCGCCAGCAGATTTCTTTCAGTCTCTGGGGCCAACGTCCTGACTTTC.

The genes are TRBV9 and TRBJ2-7, with 8 bases identical to TRBD1. The CDR3 extends over 16 amino acids. CDR1 and CDR2 from the germline V gene are SGDLS and YYNGEE. V shed 3 bases, J shed 5 bases, and the junction held 13 bases outside the gene matches. The CDR3 coding sequence is TGTGCCAGCAGCGGAGCGGACAGGGCCCTGCGAGACGAGCAGTACTTC. Residues: CASSGADRALRDEQYF.

The V gene is TRBV4-1, the J gene TRBJ1-5, with TRBD1 as a possible D gene (5 bases). The CDR3 contains 18 residues. CDR1 is MGHRA and CDR2 is YSYEKL in the germline V gene. The V end was cut by 1 base, the J end by 7 bases, with 23 bases between. The CDR3 sequence is CASSQVWRGLRVGQPQHF. The CDR3 DNA reads TGCGCCAGCAGCCAAGTATGGAGGGGACTGAGGGTCGGGCAGCCCCAGCATTTT.

This clone came up once. CDR3 sequence reads: CASSIAGTGQETQYF. Written as DNA, the CDR3 is TGTGCCAGTAGTATAGCCGGGACAGGCCAAGAGACCCAGTACTTC. The chain is built from TRBV19 and TRBJ2-5, with TRBD1 matching 8 bases. Germline-derived CDR1 and CDR2 are LNHDA and SQIVND (reference sequence). V gave up 1 base and J gave up 1 base; unmatched junction bases: 2. The CDR3 extends over 15 amino acids.

This clone appeared a single time. The gene calls are TRBV11-1 and TRBJ2-2; 10 nucleotides line up with TRBD1. CDR3 length: 16 amino acids. V was pared by 6 bases and J by 7 bases, with 11 bases of the junction left unmatched. CDR1 and CDR2 (germline): SGHAT, FQDESV (reference sequence). Here the CDR3 reads CASSKKGQGKVGELFF. The CDR3 nucleotides read TGTGCCAGCAGTAAGAAGGGACAGGGGAAGGTCGGGGAGCTGTTTTTT.

The chain recombines TRBV19 with TRBJ2-7; D gene unclear. The CDR3 is 13 amino acids. Germline V CDR1 and CDR2: LNHDA, SQIVND (reference sequence). The V end lost 3 bases, the J end lost 2 bases, and 8 bases lay between the germline ends. Here the CDR3 reads CASSISPTYEQYF. The CDR3, as DNA: TGTGCCAGTAGTATTAGTCCCACCTACGAGCAGTACTTC. Using reference TRBV19 and TRBJ2-7 for the parts outside the CDR3, the full variable domain is DGGITQSPKYLFRKEGQNVTLSCEQNLNHDAMYWYRQDPGQGLRLIYYSQIVNDFQKGDIAEGYSVSREKKESFPLTVTSAQKNPTAFYLCASSISPTYEQYFGPGTRLTVT.

With regard to this clone: One end of the junction varies from germline; a read error may be responsible. This chain uses TRBV28 with TRBJ2-6; 7 bases agree with TRBD2. CDR1 and CDR2 (germline): MDHEN, SYDVKM. The CDR3 covers 21 residues. The CDR3 coding sequence is TGTGCCAGCGGTTTATTGGGCGCAGGGCGCTGGGGGGGGTCTGGGGCCAACGTCCTGACTTTC. This gives the protein CASGLLGAGRWGGSGANVLTF.

The rearrangement joins TRBV10-1 to TRBJ2-7, with D perhaps matching TRBD1 (6 bases). Germline CDR1 is WNHNN and CDR2 is SYGVQD (reference sequence). With 0 bases removed from V and 2 bases from J, the gap between germline ends came to 11 bases. The CDR3 extends over 15 amino acids. CDR3 in amino acids: CASSESRRGPYEQYF. CDR3 sequence (DNA): TGCGCCAGCAGTGAGTCTCGCAGGGGTCCCTACGAGCAGTACTTC.

This clone was detected only once. V and J are TRBV20-1 and TRBJ1-4, with D uncertain. CDR3 size: 11 residues. The germline V and J ends were trimmed by 3 bases and 4 bases, with 3 bases remaining between them. Germline CDR1 DFQATT, CDR2 SNEGSKA (reference sequence). The CDR3 DNA reads as TGCAGTGCTAGGTATAATGAAAAACTGTTTTTT. This translates into CSARYNEKLFF.

The chain links TRBV2 to TRBJ2-2; D uncertain. V lost 4 bases to trimming and J lost 4 bases, with 7 bases between them. From germline, CDR1 is SNHLY and CDR2 FYNNEI. CDR3 size: 13 residues. The CDR3 DNA reads as TGTGCCAGCAGTGGACTGAGCACCGGGGAGCTGTTTTTT. It translates to CASSGLSTGELFF.

The chain combines TRBV2 with TRBJ2-1; 8 bases line up with TRBD2. This CDR3 has 14 residues. Germline V gene lookup returns CDR1 SNHLY and CDR2 FYNNEI. V dropped 2 bases and J dropped 6; count of bases not matched to a gene: 3. DNA of the CDR3: TGTGCCAGCAGTGAAAGTCTAGCGGGCAATGAGCAGTTCTTC. As protein: CASSESLAGNEQFF.

V and J are TRBV19 and TRBJ2-7, with D possibly TRBD2 on 6 matching bases. The CDR3 is made up of 15 amino acids. CDR1 is LNHDA and CDR2 is SQIVND in the germline V gene (reference sequence). With 3 bases removed from V and 2 bases from J, the gap between germline ends came to 14 bases. As DNA, the CDR3 is TGTGCCAGTAGTATTCCCCTAGCGAGAACCTACGAGCAGTACTTC. Translated, it gives CASSIPLARTYEQYF. Variable domain in full (rest from reference TRBV19 and TRBJ2-7): DGGITQSPKYLFRKEGQNVTLSCEQNLNHDAMYWYRQDPGQGLRLIYYSQIVNDFQKGDIAEGYSVSREKKESFPLTVTSAQKNPTAFYLCASSIPLARTYEQYFGPGTRLTVT.